The 25 T cell receptor beta chains given below trace back to one sample, sequenced in a study of blood T cell repertoires in COVID-19. Using immunoSEQ multiplex PCR, the repertoire was profiled, and TCRdb retains in-frame clones only, with some absent. The sample has a few hundred thousand clones, 80% to 90% seen once. Input material: PBMCs or T cells enriched from blood (not recorded which). The receptor source for this set is a man aged 25 to 40 who had recovered from COVID-19.

This sequence joins TRBV5-1 and TRBJ1-6; D is uncertain. Germline V lookup: CDR1 SGHRS, CDR2 YFSETQ. The length of the CDR3 is 16 residues. The V gene lost 1 base and the J gene lost 9 bases, with 17 bases spanning the gap. CDR3 in DNA: TGCGCCAGCAGCTTGCGGTCCGCGGACGGGGTTTCACCCCTCCACTTT. It specifies CASSLRSADGVSPLHF.

The J gene is TRBJ1-1, the V gene TRBV18; 8 nucleotides line up with TRBD1. From germline, CDR1 is KGHSH and CDR2 LQKENI. The CDR3 totals 14 residues. After removal of 7 bases from V and 3 bases from J, the junction contained 7 bases not matched to a gene. The CDR3 DNA is TGTGCCAGCTTCACCACAGGGGGGGACACTGAAGCTTTCTTT. This encodes CASFTTGGDTEAFF.

This rearrangement joins TRBV28 to TRBJ2-7; D might be TRBD1 (6 bases). This CDR3 is 15 amino acids long. V lost 5 bases and J lost 4, with 18 bases in between. Germline CDR1 reads MDHEN; CDR2 reads SYDVKM. The CDR3 here is CASSPVRDIGYEQYF. CDR3 sequence (DNA): TGTGCCAGCAGTCCTGTTAGGGACATCGGTTACGAGCAGTACTTC.

The rearrangement joins TRBV11-2 to TRBJ2-3; 7 bases line up with TRBD2. The CDR3 runs to 15 residues. V was pared by 4 bases and J by 4 bases, with 8 bases of the junction left unmatched. CDR1 and CDR2 (germline): SGHAT, FQNNGV. For the CDR3, the DNA is TGTGCCAGCAGCTCTTGGGGCGGGAGCGCAGATACGCAGTATTTT. This translates into CASSSWGGSADTQYF.

The J gene is TRBJ2-2, the V gene TRBV9; unclear D gene. V was clipped by 0 bases and J by 0 bases, with 6 bases between them. The CDR3 has 15 amino acids. Germline CDR1 SGDLS, CDR2 YYNGEE. CDR3 nucleotides: TGTGCCAGCAGCGTAGGTCCAGCGAACACCGGGGAGCTGTTTTTT. It translates to CASSVGPANTGELFF.

The chain carries TRBV6-5 and TRBJ1-5, with TRBD1 matching 10 bases. After removal of 4 bases from V and 3 bases from J, the junction contained 3 bases not matched to a gene. This CDR3 has 15 amino acids. Germline loops: CDR1 MNHEY, CDR2 SVGAGI. This CDR3 reads CASSWDRGVNQPQHF. The CDR3 DNA reads TGTGCCAGCAGTTGGGACAGGGGAGTCAATCAGCCCCAGCATTTT.

The chain is built from TRBV28 and TRBJ1-3, with D tentatively TRBD1 (5 bases). Trimming pared 3 bases from V and 3 bases from J, leaving 6 bases between. Germline assignment: CDR1 MDHEN and CDR2 SYDVKM. The CDR3 sequence is 13 residues long. The DNA for the CDR3 is TGTGCCAGCAGTTTGACAGTTGGAAACACCATATATTTT. It specifies CASSLTVGNTIYF. Looking up the rest from reference TRBV28 and TRBJ1-3 gives the full variable domain: DVKVTQSSRYLVKRTGEKVFLECVQDMDHENMFWYRQDPGLGLRLIYFSYDVKMKEKGDIPEGYSVSREKKERFSLILESASTNQTSMYLCASSLTVGNTIYFGEGSWLTVV.

The J gene is TRBJ1-4, the V gene TRBV2; 9 bases fit TRBD1. J was trimmed by 7 bases and V by 5 bases; bases with no gene match: 8. The CDR3 spans 15 residues. Per the germline V gene, CDR1 is SNHLY and CDR2 is FYNNEI. The CDR3 sequence: CASSPTGGGGEKLFF. DNA for the CDR3: TGTGCCAGCAGTCCCACAGGGGGCGGAGGTGAAAAACTGTTTTTT.

This clone was seen just once. The chain joins TRBV5-6 to TRBJ1-3, with 8 bases lining up with TRBD1. The CDR3 loop spans 16 amino acids. Germline V gene data show CDR1 as SGHDT and CDR2 as YYEEEE. The V segment lost 0 bases and the J segment 1 base; nucleotides outside the gene matches: 3. The DNA of the CDR3 is TGTGCCAGCAGCTTGGCCCAGGGGGCGTCTGGAAACACCATATATTTT. Translation gives CASSLAQGASGNTIYF.

This chain connects TRBV18 to TRBJ2-2, with 10 bases matching TRBD1. Losses at the gene ends were 2 bases for V and 0 bases for J; bases not matched to a gene: 9. Germline CDR1 reads KGHSH; CDR2 reads LQKENI. The CDR3 sequence is 19 residues long. CDR3 in amino acids: CASSPRGQGKGPNTGELFF. The CDR3, as DNA: TGTGCCAGCTCACCAAGGGGACAGGGGAAGGGGCCGAACACCGGGGAGCTGTTTTTT.

This sequence joins TRBV6-4 and TRBJ1-2; D not certain. The V end was cut by 0 bases, the J end by 6 bases, with 11 bases between. Germline V gene sequence: CDR1 MRHNA, CDR2 SNTAGT. This CDR3 has 14 amino acids. The CDR3 DNA follows: TGTGCCAGCAGTGACTCGCCGGGAATAAATGGCTACACCTTC. Translation: CASSDSPGINGYTF.

J is TRBJ1-1 and V is TRBV10-3; D is ambiguous. Germline V gene sequence: CDR1 ENHRY, CDR2 SYGVKD. The V gene lost 7 bases and the J gene lost 0 bases, with 9 bases spanning the gap. CDR3 size: 13 residues. CDR3 in amino acids: CAIIQDLNTEAFF. The CDR3 DNA is TGTGCCATCATTCAGGATCTGAACACTGAAGCTTTCTTT.

The V call is TRBV12-5, the J call TRBJ2-1; 7 nucleotides line up with TRBD2. Germline V gene data show CDR1 as LGHNT and CDR2 as FRNRAP. The CDR3 spans 15 residues. The ends lost 1 base at V and 6 bases at J; junction bases unmatched: 6. The CDR3 loop is CASGLGAGSPNEQFF. CDR3 nucleotide sequence: TGTGCTAGTGGTTTGGGAGCGGGGTCCCCCAATGAGCAGTTCTTC.

The chain is built from TRBV10-3 and TRBJ1-6, with a possible D match to TRBD1 (6 bases). Trimming took off 3 bases at V and 9 bases at J, with 12 bases between the two ends. CDR3 length: 14 amino acids. The V gene's germline CDR1 is ENHRY and CDR2 SYGVKD. CDR3 nucleotides: TGTGCCATCAGTGAACAGGGTCGGCCTTCACCCCTCCACTTT. This translates into CAISEQGRPSPLHF.

The rearrangement uses TRBV9 and TRBJ2-3, with TRBD2 identical over 8 bases. Germline trimming cut 0 bases from V and 0 bases from J; bases unmatched to any gene: 3. CDR1 and CDR2 (germline): SGDLS, YYNGEE. CDR3 size: 16 residues. CDR3 sequence: CASSVGSSGSTDTQYF. As DNA, the CDR3 is TGTGCCAGCAGCGTAGGGTCTAGCGGGAGCACAGATACGCAGTATTTT. The full variable domain, with the rest looked up from reference TRBV9 and TRBJ2-3, is DSGVTQTPKHLITATGQRVTLRCSPRSGDLSVYWYQQSLDQGLQFLIQYYNGEERAKGNILERFSAQQFPDLHSELNLSSLELGDSALYFCASSVGSSGSTDTQYFGPGTRLTVL.

The chain recombines TRBV30 with TRBJ2-3; 7 bases are a match to TRBD2. J was trimmed by 14 bases and V by 2 bases; bases with no gene match: 16. CDR3 length: 14 amino acids. CDR1 and CDR2 (germline): GTSNPN, SVGIG (reference sequence). Here the CDR3 DNA reads TGTGCCTGGAGTAGGAAGGGGAGCGGGATGAGCCCGTATTTT. This codes for CAWSRKGSGMSPYF. Filled out from reference TRBV30 and TRBJ2-3, the complete variable domain reads SQTIHQWPATLVQPVGSPLSLECTVEGTSNPNLYWYRQAAGRGLQLLFYSVGIGQISSEVPQNLSASRPQDRQFILSSKKLLLSDSGFYLCAWSRKGSGMSPYFGPGTRLTVL.

This clone was seen only once. The chain links TRBV9 to TRBJ2-5, with no clear D. This CDR3 has 16 residues. Trimming took 0 bases from V and 2 from J, leaving 14 bases between them. CDR1 SGDLS and CDR2 YYNGEE come from the germline V gene. Written as DNA, the CDR3 is TGTGCCAGCAGCGTAGGGCCTCCTGGGCCACAAGAGACCCAGTACTTC. Translation: CASSVGPPGPQETQYF.

The J gene is TRBJ2-6, the V gene TRBV19; TRBD1 matches at 8 bases. Germline V gives CDR1 LNHDA, CDR2 SQIVND (reference sequence). The J segment lost 4 bases and the V segment lost 5 bases, leaving 7 bases of the junction unmatched. The CDR3 covers 16 residues. The CDR3 DNA is TGTGCCAGTAGTTTCGACAGGGGCACAGGGGCCAACGTCCTGACTTTC. Its protein is CASSFDRGTGANVLTF.

This clone has just one count. The V gene is TRBV5-6, the J gene TRBJ1-5, with 7 bases aligning to TRBD1. Germline CDR1 and CDR2: SGHDT and YYEEEE. CDR3 length equals 14 residues. The J segment lost 7 bases and the V segment lost 5 bases, leaving 9 bases of the junction unmatched. Here the CDR3 reads CASRLQGSKQPQHF. The CDR3 DNA sequence: TGTGCCAGCAGGTTACAGGGGTCGAAGCAGCCCCAGCATTTT. Full variable domain (rest looked up from reference TRBV5-6 and TRBJ1-5): DAGVTQSPTHLIKTRGQQVTLRCSPKSGHDTVSWYQQALGQGPQFIFQYYEEEERQRGNFPDRFSGHQFPNYSSELNVNALLLGDSALYLCASRLQGSKQPQHFGDGTRLSIL.

Worth noting for this clone: At the DNA level, this CDR3 is encoded by other sequences in the same sample as well. The gene calls are TRBV5-6 and TRBJ2-7; no definite D call. Per the germline V gene, CDR1 is SGHDT and CDR2 is YYEEEE. This CDR3 spans 11 amino acids. V shed 0 bases and J shed 6 bases, with 4 bases lying between them. Here the CDR3 DNA reads TGTGCCAGCAGCTTGGTGAGCGAGCAGTACTTC. Protein sequence: CASSLVSEQYF.

This chain uses TRBV28 with TRBJ1-1, with D possibly matching TRBD1 (5 bases). From germline, CDR1 is MDHEN and CDR2 SYDVKM. The ends were cut back, 5 bases at V and 3 bases at J, with 10 bases in the middle. The CDR3 has 13 residues. The CDR3, as DNA: TGTGCCAGCAGTCCCCAGGGCTACACTGAAGCTTTCTTT. Protein: CASSPQGYTEAFF. The whole variable domain, remainder taken from reference TRBV28 and TRBJ1-1, is DVKVTQSSRYLVKRTGEKVFLECVQDMDHENMFWYRQDPGLGLRLIYFSYDVKMKEKGDIPEGYSVSREKKERFSLILESASTNQTSMYLCASSPQGYTEAFFGQGTRLTVV.

The chain employs TRBV5-1 and TRBJ2-7, with TRBD2 matching 10 bases. In germline, CDR1 is SGHRS, CDR2 YFSETQ. This CDR3 is 14 amino acids long. Losses at the gene ends were 5 bases for V and 2 bases for J; bases not matched to a gene: 4. CDR3 loop: CASRPGTSAYEQYF. The DNA of the CDR3 is TGCGCCAGCAGACCAGGGACTAGCGCCTACGAGCAGTACTTC.

The chain joins TRBV19 to TRBJ2-7, with D possibly matching TRBD1 (7 bases). V shed 5 bases and J shed 2 bases, with 16 bases lying between them. Per the germline V gene, CDR1 is LNHDA and CDR2 is SQIVND (reference sequence). The CDR3 is 15 amino acids. The CDR3 loop is CASSSGGTATYEQYF. For the CDR3, the DNA is TGTGCCAGTAGTTCTGGGGGGACAGCCACCTACGAGCAGTACTTC.

The chain couples TRBV28 to TRBJ2-7, with D possibly being TRBD2 (6 bases). The CDR3 totals 12 residues. Germline values: CDR1 MDHEN, CDR2 SYDVKM. V was clipped by 6 bases and J by 3 bases, with 9 bases between them. The CDR3 protein is CASRRGDYEQYF. The CDR3 coding sequence is TGTGCCAGCAGGCGGGGTGACTACGAGCAGTACTTC.

This clone came up once. The V and J genes are TRBV3-1 (or the pseudogene TRBV3-2) and TRBJ1-6; the match to TRBD1 covers 9 bases. The CDR3 totals 17 residues. Germline values: CDR1 LGHDT, CDR2 YNNKEL (reference sequence). V trimming: 1 base; J trimming: 2 bases; junction bases outside the gene matches: 3. The CDR3 protein is CASSQGGQGTYNSPLHF. The CDR3 DNA reads as TGTGCCAGCAGCCAAGGGGGACAGGGAACCTATAATTCACCCCTCCACTTT.